This entry describes one T cell receptor (beta chain). This sample stems from a study of blood T cell repertoires in COVID-19. Using immunoSEQ multiplex PCR, the repertoire was profiled, and TCRdb retains in-frame clones only, with some absent. The repertoire includes about 170,000 clones, roughly 88% of them detected once, and approximately 5% sits in the top ten. Trimming removed 2 bases at V and 4 bases at J, with 9 bases between. CDR3 length: 13 amino acids. Germline CDR1 reads SGDLS; CDR2 reads YYNGEE. Recruited during active infection, patients (from Seattle) were subsequently followed longitudinally.

This sequence originates from a man aged 18-30 years with COVID-19, enrolled during active disease. The chain carries TRBV9 and TRBJ1-1; D is uncertain. The source material was peripheral blood. In DNA form, the CDR3 reads TGTGCCAGCAGCGTCGTTTCCGGCACTGAAGCTTTCTTT. It is translated as CASSVVSGTEAFF.